This TCR beta chain was observed in a study of blood T cell repertoires in COVID-19. The overall study: There were acute and convalescent COVID-19 samples, and they came from the United States, Italy and Spain. Sample material is recorded as cDNA or gDNA derived from T cells, B-cell-depleted T cells, or PBMCs.

How the authors handled the data: Amplification from reference gene primers served as the basis for estimated nucleated cell counts. TCRdb's copy holds only in-frame clones and misses some; the assay was immunoSEQ multiplex PCR. V, J and clone size are taken as reported in that table, and D and trimming were inferred from the DNA itself. In the table there are roughly 230,000 clones, roughly 90% of which are singletons. Trimming removed 6 bases from V and 7 bases from J; junction bases left unmatched: 14. Germline lookup yields CDR1 MNHNY and CDR2 SVGAGI (reference sequence). The CDR3 totals 15 residues. Patients at the Seattle site were enrolled during active infection and followed longitudinally.

Sequencing used peripheral blood. This TCR was recovered from a woman in her sixties or seventies with COVID-19, enrolled during active disease. V gene TRBV6-6 combines with J gene TRBJ1-2; the match to TRBD1 covers 7 bases. This CDR3 reads CASSPSQGGVGGYTF. As DNA, the CDR3 is TGTGCCAGCAGCCCCAGCCAGGGGGGAGTTGGTGGCTACACCTTC.